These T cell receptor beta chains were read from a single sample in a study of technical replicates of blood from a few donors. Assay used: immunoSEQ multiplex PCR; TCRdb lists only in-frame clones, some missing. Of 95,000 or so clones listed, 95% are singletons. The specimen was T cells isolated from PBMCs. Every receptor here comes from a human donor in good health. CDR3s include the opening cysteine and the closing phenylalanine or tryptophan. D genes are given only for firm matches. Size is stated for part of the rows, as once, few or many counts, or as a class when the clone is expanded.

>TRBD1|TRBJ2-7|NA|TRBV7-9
TGTGCCAGCAGCTTAACCCGGGACAGGGCCTACGAGCAGTACTTC
CASSLTRDRAYEQYF
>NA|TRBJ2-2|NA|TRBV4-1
TGCGCCAGCAGCCAAGAATCGGAGGAGAACACCGGGGAGCTGTTTTTT
CASSQESEENTGELFF
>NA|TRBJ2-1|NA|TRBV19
TGTGCCAGTAGTATTTACAGGGACTCCTACAATGAGCAGTTCTTC
CASSIYRDSYNEQFF
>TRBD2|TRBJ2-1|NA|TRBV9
TGTGCCAGCAGCGTAGGGGCTAGCGGAAACAATGAGCAGTTCTTC
CASSVGASGNNEQFF
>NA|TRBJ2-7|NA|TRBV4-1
TGCGCCAGCAGCCAAGGGGGCTTTCCCTCCTACGAGCAGTACTTC
CASSQGGFPSYEQYF
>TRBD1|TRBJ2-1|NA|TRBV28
TGTGCCAGCAGTCCCACCGCCGGGACAGGGGGCAAAGGTGAGCAGTTCTTC
CASSPTAGTGGKGEQFF
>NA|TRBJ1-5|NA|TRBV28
TGTGCCAGCAGAGCGGACAGTCACATTCAGCCCCAGCATTTT
CASRADSHIQPQHF
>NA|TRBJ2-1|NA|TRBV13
TGTGCCAGCAGCCCGCGAGCGGCGTCCTACAATGAGCAGTTCTTC
CASSPRAASYNEQFF
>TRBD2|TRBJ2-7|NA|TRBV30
TGTGCCTGGAGTGAAGAAGTCCGGGGGGACGAGCAGTACTTC
CAWSEEVRGDEQYF
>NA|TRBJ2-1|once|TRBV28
TGTGCCAGCAGTTTACCGGGAGCCAATGAGCAGTTCTTC
CASSLPGANEQFF
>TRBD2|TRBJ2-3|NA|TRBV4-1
TGCGCCAGCAGCCTGGGGGGGTTACTAGCGGGAGCCTGGAGGGGAGATACGCAGTATTTT
CASSLGGLLAGAWRGDTQYF
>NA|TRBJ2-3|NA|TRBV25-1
TGTGCCAGCAGTGAATCTGGGCTTTCTAGCACAGATACGCAGTATTTT
CASSESGLSSTDTQYF
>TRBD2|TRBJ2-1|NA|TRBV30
TGTGCCTGGACACTAGCGGGAGTCTATGAGCAGTTCTTC
CAWTLAGVYEQFF
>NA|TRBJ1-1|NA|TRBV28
TGTGCCAGCAGTTTTGACACTCTTATTGGGGCTTTCTTT
CASSFDTLIGAFF
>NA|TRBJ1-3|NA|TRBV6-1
TGTGCCAGCAGTGAATTTGTGGGGAGCTCTGGAAACACCATATATTTT
CASSEFVGSSGNTIYF
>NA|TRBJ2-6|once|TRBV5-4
TGTGCCAGCAGCTTAATGGCCTCTGGGGCCAACGTCCTGACTTTC
CASSLMASGANVLTF
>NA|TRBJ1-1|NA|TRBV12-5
TGTGCTAGTGCCAAGACAGTCCTGAACACTGAAGCTTTCTTT
CASAKTVLNTEAFF
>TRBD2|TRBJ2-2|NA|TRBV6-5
TGTGCCAGCAGTTATAGCGGGAGGGGAAACACCGGGGAGCTGTTTTTT
CASSYSGRGNTGELFF